This TCR beta chain appears in the sequencing data of a study of beta chain features in type 1 diabetes. Study-level findings and limits: A cDNA-based sequencing approach could over-represent cells with high TCR expression. Any HLA effect on TCRB rearrangement was left unresolved by small sub-analyses.

This CDR3 has 13 amino acids. Germline V CDR1 and CDR2: GTSNPN, SVGIG (reference sequence). V lost 1 base and J 8 bases, leaving 14 bases between the germline ends. Expressed TCRB transcripts got sequenced, as all isolated RNA was reverse transcribed. Regulatory, naive and central memory T cell samples averaged roughly 4 million reads. Repertoires were generated with immunoSEQ multiplex PCR, while TCRdb's copy carries only in-frame clones and drops some. The profile shows under 400,000 clones, around 12% of them singletons. This clone was recorded once. Its antigen is not known. The sequenced sample consisted of naive CD4+ T cells from blood. V gene TRBV30 combines with J gene TRBJ1-2, with D perhaps matching TRBD1 (5 bases). This clonotype was sampled from a man between 18 and 29 years old in good health. The CDR3: CAWSGQPEGGYTF. The CDR3 DNA is TGTGCCTGGAGTGGGCAGCCGGAGGGGGGCTACACCTTC.